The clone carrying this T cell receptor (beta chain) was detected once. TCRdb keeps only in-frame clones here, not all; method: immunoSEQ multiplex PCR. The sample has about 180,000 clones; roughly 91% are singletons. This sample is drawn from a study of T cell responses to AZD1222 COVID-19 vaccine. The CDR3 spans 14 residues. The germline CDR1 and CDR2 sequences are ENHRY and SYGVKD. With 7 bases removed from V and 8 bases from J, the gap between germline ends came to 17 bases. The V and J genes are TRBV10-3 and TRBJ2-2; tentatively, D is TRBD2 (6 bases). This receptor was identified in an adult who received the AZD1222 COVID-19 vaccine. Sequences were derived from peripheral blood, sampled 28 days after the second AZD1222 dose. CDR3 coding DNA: TGTGCCATCACCGAGGACTATCAGAGGGGGGAGCTGTTTTTT. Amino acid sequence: CAITEDYQRGELFF.